A single sample gave rise to the 6 T cell receptor beta chains below, sequenced in a study of OX40 agonist ivuxolimab in advanced cancers. Assay: immunoSEQ multiplex PCR; the TCRdb copy retains only in-frame clones and omits some. Of 15,000 or so clones in the sample, approximately 80% were seen once. The sequencing here drew on CD4+ or CD8+ T cells sorted from blood, taken in a trial of the OX40 agonist ivuxolimab. The receptors stem from an adult with an advanced solid tumor such as melanoma, head and neck, liver or kidney cancer.

The chain recombines TRBV28 with TRBJ2-7, with 13 nucleotides matching TRBD2. CDR3 length: 21 residues. The ends lost 1 base at V and 2 bases at J; junction bases unmatched: 17. Germline lookup yields CDR1 MDHEN and CDR2 SYDVKM. CDR3 sequence: CASSLYSRGLAGDPYTYEQYF. The CDR3 bases are TGTGCCAGCAGTTTATACTCTAGAGGACTAGCGGGAGATCCCTACACCTACGAGCAGTACTTC.

The rearrangement links TRBV9 to TRBJ2-1, with unresolved D. Germline values: CDR1 SGDLS, CDR2 YYNGEE. V was shortened by 4 bases and J by 9 bases, with 11 bases between the two germline ends. The length of the CDR3 is 12 residues. Written as DNA, the CDR3 is TGTGCCAGCAGCCAAGCAAGTTTTGAGCAGTTCTTC. Translated: CASSQASFEQFF.

This clone was seen more than once but under ten times. The gene calls are TRBV29-1 and TRBJ2-5; a weak D match, TRBD2 (6 bases). Trimming cost V 3 bases and J 3 bases, with 14 bases left between them. Germline lookup yields CDR1 SQVTM and CDR2 ANQGSEA. The CDR3 extends over 14 amino acids. This CDR3 reads CSVEVGGIEETQYF. CDR3 DNA sequence: TGCAGCGTTGAGGTGGGAGGAATAGAAGAGACCCAGTACTTC.

Only a few counts were recorded for this clone. The chain carries TRBV7-3 and TRBJ1-2; the match to TRBD1 covers 8 bases. CDR1 and CDR2 from the germline V gene are SGHTA and FQGTGA. The V segment lost 4 bases and the J segment 5 bases; nucleotides outside the gene matches: 9. The CDR3 totals 15 residues. CDR3 DNA sequence: TGTGCCAGCAGCTGGGACAGGCAGTTGGGGTATGGCTACACCTTC. Its protein product is CASSWDRQLGYGYTF.

The chain joins TRBV2 to TRBJ1-4, with D hard to call. Per the germline V gene, CDR1 is SNHLY and CDR2 is FYNNEI. The CDR3 totals 13 residues. The V end was cut by 3 bases, the J end by 7 bases, with 9 bases between. CDR3 sequence reads: CASSDQVFEKLFF. The CDR3 coding sequence is TGTGCCAGCAGTGATCAGGTTTTTGAAAAACTGTTTTTT.

This chain links TRBV7-8 with TRBJ2-5; D call uncertain. This CDR3 is built from 11 residues. CDR1 is SGHVS and CDR2 is FQNEAQ in the germline V gene. V gave up 4 bases and J gave up 1 base, with 1 base separating them. The CDR3 DNA follows: TGTGCCAGCAGCTCCCAAGAGACCCAGTACTTC. Encoded protein: CASSSQETQYF. The full variable domain, completed using reference TRBV7-8 and TRBJ2-5, is GAGVSQSPRYKVAKRGQDVALRCDPISGHVSLFWYQQALGQGPEFLTYFQNEAQLDKSGLPSDRFFAERPEGSVSTLKIQRTQQEDSAVYLCASSSQETQYFGPGTRLLVL.